Reported below is one T cell receptor (beta chain). Antigen specificity is unknown. The data originate from a study of T cells in Graves' hyperthyroidism and ophthalmopathy. Points from the study as a whole: Model output signaled ophthalmopathy a median approximately 6.2 months ahead of onset. Researchers report that a 13 V-J model separated ophthalmopathy from stable hyperthyroidism.

Regions amplified from RNA transcripts were the TCR beta CDR3 regions. HTBI primers were employed in a first-round RT-PCR of the TCR CDR3. TCRdb reprocessed the multiplex PCR reads via MiXCR and lists one record per CDR3 protein. The data contain approximately 360,000 distinct CDR3 sequences, approximately 25% of them singletons. Graves' hyperthyroidism without ophthalmopathy progression within 18 months was termed stable. Hyperthyroidism in the patients, aged 18 to 65, was newly diagnosed and under 2 months in duration. Germline-derived CDR1 and CDR2 are SNHLY and FYNNEI. Trimming removed 2 bases from V and 7 bases from J, with 12 bases in between. The CDR3 has 14 residues.

This sequence originates from a man aged 45-65 years with Graves' hyperthyroidism. The chain is built from TRBV2 and TRBJ2-1; maybe TRBD1 (7 bases). The sequencing input was blood. The CDR3 bases are TGTGCCAGCAGTGAAAGGAGGGGGCGGAATGAGCAGTTCTTC. This gives the protein CASSERRGRNEQFF.